One and the same sample provided the 26 T cell receptor beta chains below, sequenced in a study of blood T cell repertoires in COVID-19. Libraries were prepared by immunoSEQ multiplex PCR; TCRdb keeps only in-frame clonotypes and omits some of them. This sample has around 300,000 clones, with over 70% found just once. The specimen sequenced was PBMCs or T cells enriched from blood (not recorded which). The source is a man aged 25 to 40 who had recovered from COVID-19.

The chain uses TRBV7-8 and TRBJ2-5; D is perhaps TRBD2 (5 bases). The CDR3 has 14 residues. Germline V CDR1 and CDR2: SGHVS, FQNEAQ. V was cut by 1 base and J by 1 base, with 7 bases left in between. The CDR3 protein is CASSLGGSQETQYF. For the CDR3, the DNA is TGTGCCAGCAGCTTAGGAGGGTCCCAAGAGACCCAGTACTTC. Looking up the rest from reference TRBV7-8 and TRBJ2-5 gives the full variable domain: GAGVSQSPRYKVAKRGQDVALRCDPISGHVSLFWYQQALGQGPEFLTYFQNEAQLDKSGLPSDRFFAERPEGSVSTLKIQRTQQEDSAVYLCASSLGGSQETQYFGPGTRLLVL.

V gene TRBV25-1 combines with J gene TRBJ2-2; 10 bases are a match to TRBD1. Germline V gene lookup returns CDR1 MGHDK and CDR2 SYGVNS. The CDR3 covers 15 residues. J was trimmed by 3 bases and V by 7 bases; bases with no gene match: 5. The CDR3 reads CASTRGTGDTGELFF. DNA for the CDR3: TGTGCCAGCACTCGCGGGACAGGGGACACCGGGGAGCTGTTTTTT.

The chain combines TRBV24-1 with TRBJ2-7; maybe TRBD2 (7 bases). Germline values: CDR1 KGHDR, CDR2 SFDVKD. Trimming removed 10 bases from V and 5 bases from J, with 14 bases in between. The length of the CDR3 is 12 residues. The CDR3 sequence: CATGRGGDEQYF. CDR3 sequence (DNA): TGTGCCACTGGAAGGGGGGGGGACGAGCAGTACTTC.

The chain couples TRBV4-1 to TRBJ2-3; tentative D call: TRBD1 (5 bases). The germline V and J ends were trimmed by 2 bases and 4 bases, with 10 bases remaining between them. The CDR3 runs 14 residues. Germline CDR1 and CDR2: MGHRA and YSYEKL. For the CDR3, the DNA is TGCGCCAGCAGCCAAAGCAGGGTATCAGATACGCAGTATTTT. Encoded protein: CASSQSRVSDTQYF.

The genes are TRBV2 and TRBJ1-2; a possible D gene is TRBD1 (5 bases). CDR1 is SNHLY, CDR2 FYNNEI, per germline. CDR3 length equals 15 residues. V was shortened by 0 bases and J by 3 bases, with 11 bases between the two germline ends. This CDR3 is CASSEAGRAYYGYTF. As DNA, the CDR3 is TGTGCCAGCAGTGAAGCGGGCAGGGCCTACTATGGCTACACCTTC.

This clone was seen just once. This chain connects TRBV28 to TRBJ2-6; D remains unclear. Germline V CDR1 and CDR2: MDHEN, SYDVKM. The V and J ends lost 5 bases and 15 bases respectively, with 14 bases between them. The CDR3 runs to 12 residues. The CDR3 region is CASSPPWRGLTF. The DNA for the CDR3 is TGTGCCAGCAGTCCCCCGTGGCGAGGCCTGACTTTC.

The V gene is TRBV2, the J gene TRBJ1-5; 9 bases map to TRBD1. V dropped 8 bases and J dropped 6; count of bases not matched to a gene: 11. Germline V gene data show CDR1 as SNHLY and CDR2 as FYNNEI. CDR3 length: 15 residues. The CDR3 is CASGKQGATGQPQHF. CDR3 nucleotide sequence: TGTGCCAGCGGTAAACAGGGGGCGACGGGTCAGCCCCAGCATTTT.

A single count supports this clone. The chain employs TRBV6-6 and TRBJ2-7; 7 bases align to TRBD2. V was clipped by 1 base and J by 0 bases; unmatched bases: 6. Germline V lookup: CDR1 MNHNY, CDR2 SVGAGI (reference sequence). The CDR3 totals 16 residues. For the CDR3, the DNA is TGTGCCAGCAGTTACTATATCGGGGGGAGCTCCTACGAGCAGTACTTC. This encodes CASSYYIGGSSYEQYF.

About this clone itself: The junction departs from the called germline gene at one end, perhaps through a read error. The chain recombines TRBV6-6 with TRBJ1-3; 7 bases fit TRBD1. The CDR3 totals 13 residues. Germline loops: CDR1 MNHNY, CDR2 SVGAGI (reference sequence). CDR3: CASSSEIDRERVF. As DNA, the CDR3 is TGTGCCAGCAGTTCTGAAATAGACAGGGAGAGGGTATTT.

The DNA of the CDR3 is TGTGCCAGCAGGGAGCGCCCAGATACGCAGTATTTT. Protein sequence: CASRERPDTQYF. The V call is TRBV2, the J call TRBJ2-3; D uncertain. The CDR3 spans 12 residues. Trimming pared 6 bases from V and 4 bases from J, leaving 8 bases between. Per germline, CDR1 SNHLY and CDR2 FYNNEI.

V gene TRBV19 combines with J gene TRBJ1-5, with TRBD1 identical over 9 bases. The CDR3 extends over 18 amino acids. With 5 bases clipped from V and 1 base from J, the junction kept 12 bases outside the gene matches. Germline CDR1 LNHDA, CDR2 SQIVND (reference sequence). CDR3 bases: TGTGCCAGTAGTCCCACGTCGGGACAGGGCGCGAGCAATCAGCCCCAGCATTTT. Protein: CASSPTSGQGASNQPQHF.

The rearrangement links TRBV11-3 to TRBJ1-1; D is possibly TRBD1 (5 bases). V shed 3 bases and J shed 5 bases, with 10 bases lying between them. The CDR3 is made up of 13 amino acids. Looked up from germline, CDR1 is SGHNT and CDR2 is YENEEA. The CDR3 loop reads CASSLYRGTEAFF. CDR3 nucleotide sequence: TGTGCCAGCAGCTTGTATAGGGGTACTGAAGCTTTCTTT. Filled out from reference TRBV11-3 and TRBJ1-1, the complete variable domain reads EAGVVQSPRYKIIEKKQPVAFWCNPISGHNTLYWYLQNLGQGPELLIRYENEEAVDDSQLPKDRFSAERLKGVDSTLKIQPAELGDSAVYLCASSLYRGTEAFFGQGTRLTVV.

The chain joins TRBV19 to TRBJ1-6; perhaps TRBD1 as D (5 bases). This CDR3 is built from 15 residues. The germline V gene has CDR1 LNHDA and CDR2 SQIVND (reference sequence). Trimming cost V 2 bases and J 8 bases, with 13 bases left between them. CDR3 region: CASSISNRRDSPLHF. The CDR3 nucleotides are TGTGCCAGTAGTATAAGTAACAGGAGAGATTCACCCCTCCACTTT.

This clone appeared a few times. The genes are TRBV30 and TRBJ1-1; D uncertain. Germline lookup yields CDR1 GTSNPN and CDR2 SVGIG (reference sequence). The CDR3 spans 10 residues. The V gene lost 2 bases and the J gene lost 7 bases, with 5 bases spanning the gap. The CDR3 region has the DNA TGTGCCTGGAGTAGCCGTGAAGCTTTCTTT. It specifies CAWSSREAFF. Full variable domain (outside the CDR3, taken from reference TRBV30 and TRBJ1-1): SQTIHQWPATLVQPVGSPLSLECTVEGTSNPNLYWYRQAAGRGLQLLFYSVGIGQISSEVPQNLSASRPQDRQFILSSKKLLLSDSGFYLCAWSSREAFFGQGTRLTVV.

A few counts support this clone. The chain joins TRBV15 to TRBJ1-5; D is unresolved. With 0 bases removed from V and 4 bases from J, the gap between germline ends came to 10 bases. The CDR3 runs to 15 residues. The germline V gene encodes CDR1 LNHNV and CDR2 YYDKDF (reference sequence). The CDR3 spells CATSRDPLSNQPQHF. The CDR3 DNA sequence: TGTGCCACCAGCAGAGATCCTCTGAGTAATCAGCCCCAGCATTTT.

This CDR3 is CAWSVNVGGYTF. CDR3 sequence (DNA): TGTGCCTGGAGTGTAAACGTCGGTGGCTACACCTTC. The genes are TRBV30 and TRBJ1-2; D not resolved. The V gene's germline CDR1 is GTSNPN and CDR2 SVGIG (reference sequence). V lost 0 bases to trimming and J lost 7 bases, with 9 bases between them. The CDR3 runs 12 residues.

CDR3 amino acids: CASRDRGLLAFF. CDR3 sequence (DNA): TGTGCCAGCAGAGACAGGGGATTGTTGGCTTTCTTT. The chain combines TRBV28 with TRBJ1-1; TRBD1 aligns across 8 bases. In germline, CDR1 is MDHEN, CDR2 SYDVKM. The CDR3 contains 12 residues. Trimming at V came to 6 bases and at J to 11 bases, leaving 8 bases not matched to a gene.

The CDR3, as DNA: TGTGCCAGCAGCGTGGCAGGGGGTGATGAGAACATTCAGTACTTC. Translation gives CASSVAGGDENIQYF. V and J are TRBV9 and TRBJ2-4; 7 positions agree with TRBD1. Trimming took 2 bases from V and 7 from J; bases not matched to a gene: 9. The CDR3 contains 15 residues. Germline V lookup: CDR1 SGDLS, CDR2 YYNGEE.

The rearrangement joins TRBV28 to TRBJ1-4; 8 positions agree with TRBD1. J gave up 14 bases and V 6 bases, and 8 bases lay outside the gene matches. The CDR3 runs 12 residues. Per the germline V gene, CDR1 is MDHEN and CDR2 is SYDVKM. CDR3 DNA sequence: TGTGCCAGCAGCACCCGGGACAGGAGTCTGTTTTTT. Translated, it gives CASSTRDRSLFF.

V is TRBV28 and J is TRBJ1-1; 7 bases fit TRBD1. This CDR3 is 11 amino acids long. The germline CDR1 and CDR2 sequences are MDHEN and SYDVKM. Trimming removed 5 bases from V and 10 bases from J; junction bases left unmatched: 4. CDR3: CASSLRQGAFF. CDR3 sequence (DNA): TGTGCCAGCAGTCTACGACAGGGAGCTTTCTTT.

This sequence joins TRBV5-8 and TRBJ1-1, with D tentatively TRBD1 (5 bases). Trimming stripped 2 bases from V and 0 bases from J, with 8 bases between. CDR1 is SGHTS and CDR2 is YDEGEE in the germline V gene. The CDR3 length is 14 residues. CDR3 DNA sequence: TGTGCCAGCAGCTTCCAGACAGTGAACACTGAAGCTTTCTTT. It codes for CASSFQTVNTEAFF. Filled out from reference TRBV5-8 and TRBJ1-1, the complete variable domain reads EAGVTQSPTHLIKTRGQQATLRCSPISGHTSVYWYQQALGLGLQFLLWYDEGEERNRGNFPPRFSGRQFPNYSSELNVNALELEDSALYLCASSFQTVNTEAFFGQGTRLTVV.

The chain carries TRBV19 and TRBJ1-3, with 7 bases aligning to TRBD1. Germline loops: CDR1 LNHDA, CDR2 SQIVND (reference sequence). The V segment lost 2 bases and the J segment 0 bases; nucleotides outside the gene matches: 10. The length of the CDR3 is 18 residues. The DNA of the CDR3 is TGTGCCAGTAGTATAATGTCGGAGGGGGCGCGCTCTGGAAACACCATATATTTT. Translating it yields CASSIMSEGARSGNTIYF.

This clone was recorded only once. The chain uses TRBV7-3 and TRBJ1-6, with 9 bases fitting TRBD1. The CDR3 runs to 15 residues. V dropped 5 bases and J dropped 7; count of bases not matched to a gene: 6. Per the germline V gene, CDR1 is SGHTA and CDR2 is FQGTGA. The CDR3 loop reads CASSQQGAGNSPLHF. CDR3 coding DNA: TGTGCCAGCAGCCAACAGGGGGCAGGGAATTCACCCCTCCACTTT.

V gene TRBV19 combines with J gene TRBJ1-2; 9 bases are shared with TRBD1. This CDR3 contains 16 residues. After removal of 5 bases from V and 6 bases from J, the junction contained 13 bases not matched to a gene. Germline values: CDR1 LNHDA, CDR2 SQIVND (reference sequence). The CDR3 nucleotides are TGTGCCAGTAGTGCAGGAACAGGGGGCCTGGCTGATGGCTACACCTTC. Protein sequence: CASSAGTGGLADGYTF.

This clone has a handful of counts. The chain uses TRBV28 and TRBJ2-7, with a possible D match to TRBD2 (5 bases). With 1 base removed from V and 0 bases from J, the gap between germline ends came to 13 bases. Germline lookup yields CDR1 MDHEN and CDR2 SYDVKM. CDR3 size: 16 residues. CDR3 amino acids: CASSLSVTRASYEQYF. The CDR3, as DNA: TGTGCCAGCAGTTTATCAGTGACGCGGGCCTCCTACGAGCAGTACTTC. The whole variable domain, filled in from reference TRBV28 and TRBJ2-7, reads DVKVTQSSRYLVKRTGEKVFLECVQDMDHENMFWYRQDPGLGLRLIYFSYDVKMKEKGDIPEGYSVSREKKERFSLILESASTNQTSMYLCASSLSVTRASYEQYFGPGTRLTVT.

The J gene is TRBJ1-6, the V gene TRBV30, with 7 bases aligning to TRBD1. Unmatched junction bases numbered 7, after V lost 3 bases and J lost 5 bases. This CDR3 comprises 15 residues. Looked up from germline, CDR1 is GTSNPN and CDR2 is SVGIG (reference sequence). CDR3 in amino acids: CAWSPTTGDNSPLHF. For the CDR3, the DNA is TGTGCCTGGAGCCCAACTACAGGGGATAATTCACCCCTCCACTTT.